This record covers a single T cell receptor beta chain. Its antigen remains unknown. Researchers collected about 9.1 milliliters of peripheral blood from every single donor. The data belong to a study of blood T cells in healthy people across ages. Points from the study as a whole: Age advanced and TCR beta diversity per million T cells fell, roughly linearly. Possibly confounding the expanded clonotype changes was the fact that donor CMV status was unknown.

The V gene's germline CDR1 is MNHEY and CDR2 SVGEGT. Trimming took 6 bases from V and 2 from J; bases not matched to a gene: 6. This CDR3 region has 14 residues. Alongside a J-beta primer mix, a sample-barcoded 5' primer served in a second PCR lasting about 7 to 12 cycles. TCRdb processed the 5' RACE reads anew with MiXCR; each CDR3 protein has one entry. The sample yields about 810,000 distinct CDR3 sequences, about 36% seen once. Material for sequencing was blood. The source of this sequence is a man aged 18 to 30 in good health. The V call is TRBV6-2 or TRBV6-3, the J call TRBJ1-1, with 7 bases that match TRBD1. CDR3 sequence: CASRDGTDNTEAFF. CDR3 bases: TGTGCCAGCAGGGACGGGACAGACAACACTGAAGCTTTCTTT.